Presented here are 3 T cell receptor beta chains from one specimen sequenced in a study of human T cells and chemical hapten exposure. Time point: patch test 1, 2 weeks after DPC sensitization. Documented treatment: therapeutic diphenylcyclopropenone sensitization with weekly scalp DPC. TCRdb ran MiXCR on the RACE reads and lists one entry per CDR3 protein. The data show tens of thousands of distinct CDR3 sequences, with roughly 10% seen just once and less than 2.5% held by the top ten. The material sequenced was whole blood, taken in connection with sensitization to the hapten diphenylcyclopropenone (DPC). These receptors all stem from a man aged 35 to 55 with alopecia areata. Some clones in this sample may be carry-over from other donors' samples.

The V gene is TRBV3-1, the J gene TRBJ2-3; maybe TRBD1 (6 bases). The V gene lost 1 base and the J gene lost 1 base, with 9 bases spanning the gap. This CDR3 contains 15 residues. Germline V CDR1 and CDR2: LGHDT, YNNKEL (reference sequence). DNA of the CDR3: TGTGCCAGCAGCCAAGTACAGGGCCGCACAGATACGCAGTATTTT. Protein: CASSQVQGRTDTQYF.

The table lists this clonotype with a few counts. The chain carries TRBV6-1 and TRBJ2-7; a possible D gene is TRBD1 (6 bases). The CDR3 consists of 15 residues. Between the trimmed V and J ends, which lost 3 bases and 1 base, there was a span of 13 bases. Germline-derived CDR1 and CDR2 are MNHNS and SASEGT. CDR3 protein: CASSDAATGSYEQYF. CDR3 coding DNA: TGTGCCAGCAGTGATGCTGCTACAGGGTCCTACGAGCAGTACTTC.

V gene TRBV18 combines with J gene TRBJ1-1; 9 bases fit TRBD1. V was pared by 6 bases and J by 2 bases, with 7 bases of the junction left unmatched. Per the germline V gene, CDR1 is KGHSH and CDR2 is LQKENI. There are 15 residues in the CDR3. The CDR3 region is CASSPGTGTNTEAFF. The CDR3 DNA reads as TGTGCCAGCTCTCCCGGGACAGGGACCAACACTGAAGCTTTCTTT.